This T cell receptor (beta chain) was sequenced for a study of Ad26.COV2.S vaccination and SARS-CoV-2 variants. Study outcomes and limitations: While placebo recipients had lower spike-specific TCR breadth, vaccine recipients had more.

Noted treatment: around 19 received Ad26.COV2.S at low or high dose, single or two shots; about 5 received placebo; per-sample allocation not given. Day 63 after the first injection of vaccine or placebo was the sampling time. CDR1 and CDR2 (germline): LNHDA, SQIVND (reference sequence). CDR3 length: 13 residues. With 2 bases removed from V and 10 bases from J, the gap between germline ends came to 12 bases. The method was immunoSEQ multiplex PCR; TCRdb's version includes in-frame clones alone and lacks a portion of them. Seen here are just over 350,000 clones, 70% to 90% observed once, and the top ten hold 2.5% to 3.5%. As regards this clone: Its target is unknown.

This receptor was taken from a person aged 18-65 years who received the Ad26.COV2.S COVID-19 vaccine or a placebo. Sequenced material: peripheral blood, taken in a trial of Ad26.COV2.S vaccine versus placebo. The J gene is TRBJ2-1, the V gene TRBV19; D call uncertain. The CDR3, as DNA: TGTGCCAGTAGTATATCGGCGATGGGGGAGCAGTTCTTC. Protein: CASSISAMGEQFF. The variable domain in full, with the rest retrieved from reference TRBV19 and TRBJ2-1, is DGGITQSPKYLFRKEGQNVTLSCEQNLNHDAMYWYRQDPGQGLRLIYYSQIVNDFQKGDIAEGYSVSREKKESFPLTVTSAQKNPTAFYLCASSISAMGEQFFGPGTRLTVL.